These T cell receptor beta chains were read from a single sample in a study of response to subunit inactivated influenza vaccine. Each CDR3 protein is one row after TCRdb ran MiXCR on the RT-PCR reads. The profile shows hundreds of thousands of distinct CDR3 sequences, 10% to 15% of them singletons. The material was PBMCs from blood, obtained on the day of vaccination. The source of these receptors is a man in his fifties who received an inactivated influenza vaccine. Each CDR3 is given with its conserved first and last residue. D genes are given only for firm matches. The size field is filled for only some rows; it gives once, few, many or a size class.

d_call j_call clone_size v_call cdr3_aa cdr3_nt
- TRBJ2-7 few TRBV6-2/TRBV6-3 CASKRSLLGYEQYF TGTGCCAGCAAACGCTCCCTTCTAGGCTACGAGCAGTACTTC
TRBD2 TRBJ2-5 - TRBV18 CASSPGRGAQETQYF TGTGCCAGCTCACCAGGGCGGGGGGCGCAAGAGACCCAGTACTTC
- TRBJ2-1 - TRBV6-2/TRBV6-3 CASREDISASGDDEQFF TGTGCCAGCAGAGAAGATATAAGCGCGTCAGGGGACGATGAGCAGTTCTTC
- TRBJ2-3 - TRBV4-3 CASSQESGRTDTQYF TGCGCCAGCAGCCAAGAATCGGGACGCACAGATACGCAGTATTTT
- TRBJ1-6 few TRBV4-1 CASSHNVQDTYNSPLHF TGCGCCAGCAGCCATAACGTACAGGATACCTATAATTCACCCCTCCACTTT
- TRBJ2-2 - TRBV18 CASSPPPGTGGELFF TGTGCCAGCTCACCACCGCCAGGGACTGGCGGGGAGCTGTTTTTT
- TRBJ1-5 - TRBV7-2 CASSLRSQPQHF TGTGCCAGCAGCCTCCGTTCCCAGCCCCAGCATTTT
- TRBJ1-5 - TRBV28 CASSSVHSNQPQHF TGTGCCAGCAGTTCGGTCCATAGCAATCAGCCCCAGCATTTT
TRBD1 TRBJ1-1 few TRBV6-5 CASSYGTGRTEAFF TGTGCCAGCAGTTACGGGACAGGGAGGACTGAAGCTTTCTTT
- TRBJ1-3 many TRBV2 CASENSGNTIYF TGTGCCAGCGAAAACTCTGGAAACACCATATATTTT
TRBD2 TRBJ2-5 - TRBV20-1 CSAAQGTSGTETQYF TGCAGTGCTGCCCAGGGGACTAGCGGGACCGAGACCCAGTACTTC
- TRBJ2-7 - TRBV7-2 CASSPSQGGFYEQYF TGTGCCAGCAGCCCCAGCCAGGGCGGTTTCTACGAGCAGTACTTC
- TRBJ2-7 - TRBV28 CASSYGPHCYEQYF TGTGCCAGCAGCTACGGGCCCCACTGCTACGAGCAGTACTTC
TRBD2 TRBJ2-1 few TRBV11-1 CASSLGYASGRGSNEQFF TGTGCCAGCAGCTTAGGTTATGCTAGCGGGAGAGGGAGCAATGAGCAGTTCTTC
- TRBJ2-1 few TRBV7-2 CASSLSSVSYNEQFF TGTGCCAGCAGCTTAAGCTCAGTCTCCTACAATGAGCAGTTCTTC
- TRBJ2-3 few TRBV5-1 CASRRQGTDTQYF TGCGCCAGCAGGAGGCAGGGTACAGATACGCAGTATTTT
- TRBJ1-6 - TRBV2 CASSRTLGSPLHF TGTGCCAGCAGTCGGACTTTGGGATCACCCCTCCACTTT
- TRBJ1-5 many TRBV2 CASVENSNQPQHF TGTGCCAGCGTAGAAAATAGCAATCAGCCCCAGCATTTT
TRBD2 TRBJ2-5 few TRBV7-2 CASSETSGSYQETQYF TGTGCCAGCAGCGAAACTAGCGGGTCCTACCAAGAGACCCAGTACTTC
TRBD1 TRBJ2-3 once TRBV6-2/TRBV6-3 CASNHGTADTQYF TGTGCCAGCAACCATGGGACAGCAGATACGCAGTATTTT
TRBD1 TRBJ1-5 few TRBV7-2 CASSRQGAEGQPQHF TGTGCCAGCAGCAGACAGGGGGCGGAAGGACAGCCCCAGCATTTT
- TRBJ1-1 few TRBV18 CASSPGPGRNTEAFF TGTGCCAGCTCACCTGGGCCGGGCAGGAACACTGAAGCTTTCTTT
- TRBJ2-5 few TRBV20-1 CSATGREYQETQYF TGCAGCGCGACGGGCAGGGAGTACCAAGAGACCCAGTACTTC